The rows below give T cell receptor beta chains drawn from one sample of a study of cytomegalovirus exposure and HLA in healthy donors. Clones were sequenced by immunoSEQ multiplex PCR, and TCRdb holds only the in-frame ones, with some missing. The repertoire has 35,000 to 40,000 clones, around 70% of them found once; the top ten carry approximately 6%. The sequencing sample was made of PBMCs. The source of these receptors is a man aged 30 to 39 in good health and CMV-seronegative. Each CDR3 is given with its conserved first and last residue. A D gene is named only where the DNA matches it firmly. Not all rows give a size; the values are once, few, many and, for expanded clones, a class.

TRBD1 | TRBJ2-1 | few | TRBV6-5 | TGTGCCAGCAGCCGACCGACAGGGAACAATGAGCAGTTCTTC | CASSRPTGNNEQFF
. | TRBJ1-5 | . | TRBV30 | TGTGCCTGGAGTGCAGGGGTGAATCAGCCCCAGCATTTT | CAWSAGVNQPQHF
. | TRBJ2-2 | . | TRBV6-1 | TGTGCCAGCATTGCGAGATCCAACACCGGGGAGCTGTTTTTT | CASIARSNTGELFF
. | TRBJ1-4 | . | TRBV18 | TGTGCCAGCTCACCGGGACTCAAAGTGGCTAATGAAAAACTGTTTTTT | CASSPGLKVANEKLFF
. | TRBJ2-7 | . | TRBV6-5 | TGTGCCAGCAGTTACAATACAGTGCACTACGAGCAGTACTTC | CASSYNTVHYEQYF
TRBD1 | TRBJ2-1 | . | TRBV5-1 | TGCGCCAGCACGGACAGGGGCAATGAGCAGTTCTTC | CASTDRGNEQFF
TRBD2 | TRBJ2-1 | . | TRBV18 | TGTGCCAGCTCTACCGACCGGACTAGCGGGAGGAATGAGCAGTTCTTC | CASSTDRTSGRNEQFF
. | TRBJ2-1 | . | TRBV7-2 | TGTGCCAGCAGCTTAGGTATCCGAGAAAAGTTCTTC | CASSLGIREKFF
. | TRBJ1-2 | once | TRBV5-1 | TGCGCCAGCAGCCACTGGACGGGGTTTAAGAGTTATGGCTACCCCTTC | CASSHWTGFKSYGYPF
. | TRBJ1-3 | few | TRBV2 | TGTGCCAGCAGGAGATCAGACAGCGACTCTGGAAACACCATATATTTT | CASRRSDSDSGNTIYF
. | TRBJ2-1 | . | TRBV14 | TGTGCCAGCAGCAGAGACAATGAGCAGTTCTTC | CASSRDNEQFF
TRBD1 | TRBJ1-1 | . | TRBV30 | TGTGCCTGGAGTGTACAGGGGATTGAAGCTTTCTTT | CAWSVQGIEAFF
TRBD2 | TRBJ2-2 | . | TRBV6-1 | TGTGCCAGCAGTGAACTAGCGGGCTCGACCGGGGAGCTGTTTTTT | CASSELAGSTGELFF
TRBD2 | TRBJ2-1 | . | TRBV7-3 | TGTGCCAGCAGCCCCACGGGGGGCTCCTACAATGAGCAGTTCTTC | CASSPTGGSYNEQFF
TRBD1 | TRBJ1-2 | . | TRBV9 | TGTGCCAGCAGCTCACAAGACAGGGATCCATTTGGCTACACCTTC | CASSSQDRDPFGYTF
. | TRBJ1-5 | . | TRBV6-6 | TGTGCCAGCAGCCTAAGGAGTGGCGGTCAGCCCCAGCATTTT | CASSLRSGGQPQHF
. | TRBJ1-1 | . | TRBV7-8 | TGTGCCAGCAGCAAAACACAGGGAACTGAAGCTTTCTTT | CASSKTQGTEAFF
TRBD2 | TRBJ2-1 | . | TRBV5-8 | TGTGCCAGCAGCTTAGTCTCGAGCGGGGTATACAATGAGCAGTTCTTC | CASSLVSSGVYNEQFF
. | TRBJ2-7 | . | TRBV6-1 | TGTGCCAGCAGTGAACACGGCTACGAGCAGTACTTC | CASSEHGYEQYF
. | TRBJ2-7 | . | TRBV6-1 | TGTGCCAGCAGTGAAGCTGAGAGCTCCTACGAGCAGTACTTC | CASSEAESSYEQYF
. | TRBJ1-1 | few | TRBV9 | TGTGCCAGCACCAAGACAGAGAACACTGAAGCTTTCTTT | CASTKTENTEAFF
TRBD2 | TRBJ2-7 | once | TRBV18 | TGTGCCAGCTCACCACGGAGACTAGCGGGAACCTACGAGCAGTACTTC | CASSPRRLAGTYEQYF
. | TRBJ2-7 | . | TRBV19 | TGTGCCAGTAGTATAGCCCCGAGAGGATACGAGCAGTACTTC | CASSIAPRGYEQYF
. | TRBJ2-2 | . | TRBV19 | TGTGCCAGCTCGGAACAGGTGAACACCGGGGAGCTGTTTTTT | CASSEQVNTGELFF
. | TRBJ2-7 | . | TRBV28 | TGTGCCAGCACAAAACAGGCCTACGAGCAGTACTTC | CASTKQAYEQYF
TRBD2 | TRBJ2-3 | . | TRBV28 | TGTGCCAGCAGTTTAGGCGGGCTAGCGGGACCCTATTTT | CASSLGGLAGPYF
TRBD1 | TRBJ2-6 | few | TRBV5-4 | TGTGCCAGCGGGACAGGGGGTGGGGGAAGTGCTGGGGCCAACGTCCTGACTTTC | CASGTGGGGSAGANVLTF
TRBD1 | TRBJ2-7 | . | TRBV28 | TGTGCCAGCACCGGGACAGGAGAAAATTCATACGAGCAGTACTTC | CASTGTGENSYEQYF
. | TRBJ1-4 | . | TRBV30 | TGTGCCTGGAGGTCAGCCACAGCCGGAAAACTGTTTTTT | CAWRSATAGKLFF
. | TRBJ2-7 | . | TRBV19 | TGTGCCAGTTTTCCGACGGGGGGCGCGAATCTCTACGAGCAGTACTTC | CASFPTGGANLYEQYF
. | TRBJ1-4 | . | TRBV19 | TGTGCCAGTAGTATAGATGGACAGCATAATGAAAAACTGTTTTTT | CASSIDGQHNEKLFF
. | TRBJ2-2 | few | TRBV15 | TGTGCCACCAGCAGCGCAGGGGACCCTAACACCGGGGAGCTGTTTTTT | CATSSAGDPNTGELFF
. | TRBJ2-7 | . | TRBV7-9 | TGTGCCAGCAGCTTAAGCGGACCCCGCTCCTACGAGCAGTACTTC | CASSLSGPRSYEQYF
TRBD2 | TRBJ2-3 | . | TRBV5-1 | TGCGCCAGCAGCTTGAGTCCTAGCGGGGGGACAGATACGCAGTATTTT | CASSLSPSGGTDTQYF
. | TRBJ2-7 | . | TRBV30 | TGTGCCTGGAGTGTAGGCGGCAAGTCCTACGAGCAGTACTTC | CAWSVGGKSYEQYF
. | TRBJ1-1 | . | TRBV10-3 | TGTGCCATCAGTGCCGTGGCAGACACTGAAGCTTTCTTT | CAISAVADTEAFF
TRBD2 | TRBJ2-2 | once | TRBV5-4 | TGTGCCAGCAGTCCGGTTGGTGTCGGGGGGGCCCAGGGCGGGGAGCTGTTTTTT | CASSPVGVGGAQGGELFF
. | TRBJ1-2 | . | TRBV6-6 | TGTGCCAGCAGCCCCCCCCAGACAGGAACCTATGGCTACACCTTC | CASSPPQTGTYGYTF
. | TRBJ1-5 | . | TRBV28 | TGTGCCAGCAGTTTAATCGAGGGAAGATTAAATCAGCCCCAGCATTTT | CASSLIEGRLNQPQHF
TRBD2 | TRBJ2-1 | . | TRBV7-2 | TGTGCCAGCAGCTTAAAGGTAGCGGGGGGGCCAGGGGAGCAGTTCTTC | CASSLKVAGGPGEQFF
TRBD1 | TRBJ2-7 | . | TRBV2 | TGTGCCAGCCAATGGGCAGGGGGTTCGAACGAGCAGTACTTC | CASQWAGGSNEQYF
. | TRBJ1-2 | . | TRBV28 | TGTGCCAGCAGTTTATCCACGGTGTGCACCTTC | CASSLSTVCTF
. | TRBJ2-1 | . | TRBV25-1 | TGTGCCAGCAGTGAAGGGGGCTTTTACAATGAGCAGTTCTTC | CASSEGGFYNEQFF